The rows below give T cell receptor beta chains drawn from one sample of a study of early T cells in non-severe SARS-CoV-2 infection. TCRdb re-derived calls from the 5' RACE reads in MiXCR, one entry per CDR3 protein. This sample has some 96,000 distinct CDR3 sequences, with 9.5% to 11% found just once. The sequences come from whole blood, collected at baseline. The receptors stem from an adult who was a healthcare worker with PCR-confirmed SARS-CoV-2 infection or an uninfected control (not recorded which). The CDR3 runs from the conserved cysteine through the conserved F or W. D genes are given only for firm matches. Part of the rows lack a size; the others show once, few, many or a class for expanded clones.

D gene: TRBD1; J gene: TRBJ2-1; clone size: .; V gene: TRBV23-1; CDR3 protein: CARPGTGLFF; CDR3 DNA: TGCGCCAGACCCGGGACAGGGCTGTTCTTC
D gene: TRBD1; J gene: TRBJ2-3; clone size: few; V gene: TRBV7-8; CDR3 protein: CASSLTTGVDTQYF; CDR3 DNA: TGTGCCAGCAGCTTAACTACAGGGGTAGATACGCAGTATTTT
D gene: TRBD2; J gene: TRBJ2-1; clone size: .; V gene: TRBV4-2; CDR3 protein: CASSQDIRTSASGGQFF; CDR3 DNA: TGTGCCAGCAGCCAAGATATTAGGACTAGCGCCTCAGGAGGGCAGTTCTTC
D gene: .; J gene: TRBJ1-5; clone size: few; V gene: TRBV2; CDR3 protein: CASSGIAYQPQHF; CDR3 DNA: TGTGCCAGCAGTGGCATAGCCTATCAGCCCCAGCATTTT
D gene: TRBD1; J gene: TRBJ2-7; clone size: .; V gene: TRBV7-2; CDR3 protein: CASSPDRDRIYEQYF; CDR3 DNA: TGTGCCAGCAGCCCGGACCGGGACAGGATTTACGAGCAGTACTTC
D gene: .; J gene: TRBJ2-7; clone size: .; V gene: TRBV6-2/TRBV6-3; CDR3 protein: CASSFWTDSSYEQYF; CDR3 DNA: TGTGCCAGCAGTTTTTGGACCGACAGCTCCTACGAGCAGTACTTC
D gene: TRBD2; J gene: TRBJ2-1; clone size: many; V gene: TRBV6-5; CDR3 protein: CASSYYELAGVYEQFF; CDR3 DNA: TGTGCCAGCAGTTACTACGAACTAGCGGGAGTTTATGAGCAGTTCTTC
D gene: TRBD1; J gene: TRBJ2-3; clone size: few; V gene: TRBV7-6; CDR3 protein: CASSIDLGQGADTQYF; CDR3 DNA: TGTGCCAGCAGCATAGACCTTGGACAGGGGGCGGATACGCAGTATTTT
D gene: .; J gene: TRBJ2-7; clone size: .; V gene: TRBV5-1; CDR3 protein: CASSLVGTEAGEQYF; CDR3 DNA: TGCGCCAGCAGCTTGGTAGGGACCGAGGCCGGAGAGCAGTACTTC
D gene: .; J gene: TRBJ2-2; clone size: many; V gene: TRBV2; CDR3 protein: CASTSGTTNTGELFF; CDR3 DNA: TGTGCCAGCACCTCCGGGACAACGAACACCGGGGAGCTGTTTTTT
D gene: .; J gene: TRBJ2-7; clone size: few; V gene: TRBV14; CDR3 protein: CASSLQISYEQYF; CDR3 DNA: TGTGCCAGCAGCCTGCAGATCTCCTACGAGCAGTACTTC
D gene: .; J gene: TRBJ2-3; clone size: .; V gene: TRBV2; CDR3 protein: CASTPSTDTQYF; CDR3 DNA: TGTGCCAGCACACCCAGCACAGATACGCAGTATTTT
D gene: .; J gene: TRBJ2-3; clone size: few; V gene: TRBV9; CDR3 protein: CASSVEEQFTDTQYF; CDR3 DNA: TGTGCCAGCAGCGTAGAAGAGCAATTCACAGATACGCAGTATTTT
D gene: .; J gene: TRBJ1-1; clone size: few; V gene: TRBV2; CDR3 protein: CASSSLTGTPEAFF; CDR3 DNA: TGTGCCAGCAGTTCACTGACCGGGACACCCGAAGCTTTCTTT
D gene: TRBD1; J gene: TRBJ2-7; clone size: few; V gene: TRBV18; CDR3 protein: CASSPRQGRSYEQYF; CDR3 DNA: TGTGCCAGCTCACCGCGACAGGGACGCTCCTACGAGCAGTACTTC
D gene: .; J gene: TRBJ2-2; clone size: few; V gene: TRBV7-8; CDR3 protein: CASSQASQNTGELFF; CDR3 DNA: TGTGCCAGCAGCCAGGCCTCACAGAACACCGGGGAGCTGTTTTTT
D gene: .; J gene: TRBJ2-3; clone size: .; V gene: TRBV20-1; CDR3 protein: CSASAGKNTQYF; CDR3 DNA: TGCAGTGCTAGTGCTGGGAAAAATACGCAGTATTTT
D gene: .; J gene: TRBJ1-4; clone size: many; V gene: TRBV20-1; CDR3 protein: CSAPGQLNEKLFF; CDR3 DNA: TGCAGTGCCCCTGGACAGCTTAATGAAAAACTGTTTTTT
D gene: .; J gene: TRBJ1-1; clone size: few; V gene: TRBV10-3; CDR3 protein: CAISESVMLNTEAFF; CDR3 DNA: TGTGCCATCAGTGAGTCAGTTATGTTGAACACTGAAGCTTTCTTT
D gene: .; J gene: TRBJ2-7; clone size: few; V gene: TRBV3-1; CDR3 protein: CASSQVRGGEQYF; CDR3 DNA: TGTGCCAGCAGCCAAGTAAGGGGAGGCGAGCAGTACTTC
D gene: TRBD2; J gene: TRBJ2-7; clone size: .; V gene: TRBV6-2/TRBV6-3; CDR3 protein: CASSYLAGGEQYF; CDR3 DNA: TGTGCCAGCAGTTACCTAGCGGGCGGCGAGCAGTACTTC
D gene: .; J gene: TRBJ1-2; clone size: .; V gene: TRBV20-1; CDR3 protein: CSGRNTHGYTF; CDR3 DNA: TGCAGTGGTAGAAACACCCATGGCTACACCTTC